This is a list of T cell receptor beta chains from one sample in a study of technical replicates of blood from a few donors. The method was immunoSEQ multiplex PCR; TCRdb's version includes in-frame clones alone and lacks a portion of them. The data hold over 50,000 clones, with more than 95% observed a single time. Source material: T cells isolated from PBMCs. All receptors come from a human donor in good health. The CDR3 runs from the conserved cysteine through the conserved F or W. A D gene is named only where the DNA matches it firmly. Part of the rows lack a size; the others show once, few, many or a class for expanded clones.

v_call,clone_size,d_call,j_call,cdr3_nt,cdr3_aa
TRBV6-1,NA,NA,TRBJ1-6,TGTGCCAGCAGTGAGTTTAACACCTCACCCCTCCACTTT,CASSEFNTSPLHF
TRBV7-9,NA,NA,TRBJ2-1,TGTGCCAGCAGCTTAGCCCAAGTGGGAGAGGCGTTCTTC,CASSLAQVGEAFF
TRBV10-3,NA,TRBD1,TRBJ1-2,TGTGCCACCCAAGGACAGGGGGCGCATTATGGCTACACCTTC,CATQGQGAHYGYTF
TRBV20-1,NA,NA,TRBJ2-2,TGCAGTGCCCCCCAGGCCAGGGAGCTGTTTTTT,CSAPQARELFF
TRBV4-1,NA,TRBD2,TRBJ2-1,TGCGCCAGCAGCCAAGTTATCGGCAGCGGGAGGGCTTTCCAGGAATTCTTC,CASSQVIGSGRAFQEFF
TRBV10-3,once,NA,TRBJ2-2,TGTGCCATCAGTGGCAGGGATATCACCGGGGAGCTGTTTTTT,CAISGRDITGELFF
TRBV7-2,NA,TRBD2,TRBJ2-7,TGTGCCAGCAGCTTAAGCGGGGGATTATCCTACGAGCAGTACTTC,CASSLSGGLSYEQYF
TRBV27,NA,NA,TRBJ1-5,TGTGCCAGCAGTCAGGACAATCCCCGTTATCAGCCCCAGCATTTT,CASSQDNPRYQPQHF
TRBV29-1,NA,TRBD1,TRBJ2-2,TGCAGCGTTTACCAACCGGGACAGGGGAAAATTGGGGAGCTGTTTTTT,CSVYQPGQGKIGELFF
TRBV7-9,NA,NA,TRBJ2-3,TGTGCCAGCAGAGGTTATAGCGGATCCACAGATACGCAGTATTTT,CASRGYSGSTDTQYF
TRBV30,NA,NA,TRBJ1-1,TGTGCCACGGGGGTAGGCTGGGCGGAAAGGAAGGACACTGAAGCTTTCTTT,CATGVGWAERKDTEAFF
TRBV5-1,NA,NA,TRBJ1-5,TGCGCCAGCAGCTTGGGGGACTCAACTATCGAGAATCAGCCCCAGCATTTT,CASSLGDSTIENQPQHF
TRBV28,once,NA,TRBJ2-5,TGTGCCAGCAGGTGGAGGGGGGGAGAGACCCAGTACTTC,CASRWRGGETQYF
TRBV29-1,NA,TRBD1,TRBJ2-7,TGCAGCGTGGCCAGGGGACAGGGGAACGAGCAGTACTTC,CSVARGQGNEQYF
TRBV6-1,few,NA,TRBJ1-1,TGTGCCAGCAGTGCCCCAGCTAGAGGTGTAACTGAAGCTTTCTTT,CASSAPARGVTEAFF
TRBV27,once,NA,TRBJ1-4,TGTGCCAGCAGGAACCCTAGGCGGGGTGCTAATGAAAAACTGTTTTTT,CASRNPRRGANEKLFF
TRBV2,NA,TRBD1,TRBJ1-5,TGTGCCAGCAGTGAGTGGGGGACAGGCAATCAGCCCCAGCATTTT,CASSEWGTGNQPQHF
TRBV19,NA,NA,TRBJ2-2,TGTGCCAGTGGCATCAACACCGGGGAGCTGTTTTTT,CASGINTGELFF
TRBV7-9,NA,NA,TRBJ2-5,TGTGCCAGCGCAGGGGCAGAGACCCAGTACTTC,CASAGAETQYF
TRBV5-6,once,NA,TRBJ2-5,TGTGCCAGCAGCTCCCAGACAAGGAAACAAGAGACCCAGTACTTC,CASSSQTRKQETQYF
TRBV18,once,NA,TRBJ2-5,TGTGCCAGCTCGGCCTCGTGGGAGAAAGAGACCCAGTACTTC,CASSASWEKETQYF
TRBV5-1,NA,NA,TRBJ2-5,TGCGCCAGCAGCTTCTCGGAGACCCAGTACTTC,CASSFSETQYF
TRBV7-9,NA,NA,TRBJ1-2,TGTGCCAGCAGCCCAACACCCCAAGCGAATGGCTACACCTTC,CASSPTPQANGYTF
TRBV7-9,NA,NA,TRBJ1-4,TGTGCCAGCAGCCTTATCACAGGGACATCTAATGAAAAACTGTTTTTT,CASSLITGTSNEKLFF
TRBV5-1,NA,TRBD1,TRBJ2-1,TGCGCCAGCAGCTTGTTTGGACAGGGGGCGCCGGTTGAGCAGTTCTTC,CASSLFGQGAPVEQFF
TRBV2,NA,NA,TRBJ2-5,TGTGCCAGCACGTCCAGCGTTTACCAAGAGACCCAGTACTTC,CASTSSVYQETQYF
TRBV5-1,NA,NA,TRBJ2-7,TGCGCCAGCAGCTTGGGCAGCGGTCTTGGTTCCTACGAGCAGTACTTC,CASSLGSGLGSYEQYF
TRBV28,NA,NA,TRBJ1-3,TGTGCCAGCAGTTTTTTCGGTGGGGGGATCTCTGGAAACACCATATATTTT,CASSFFGGGISGNTIYF
TRBV19,NA,NA,TRBJ1-4,TGTGCCAGTAGTATAGCCCCCGTTGGCCCAAAACTGTTTTTT,CASSIAPVGPKLFF
TRBV18,NA,NA,TRBJ1-4,TGTGCCAGCTCACCCTTAAGGGACATTAATGAAAAACTGTTTTTT,CASSPLRDINEKLFF
TRBV5-1,NA,NA,TRBJ1-5,TGCGCCAGCAGCCTGGACGGAGATAGCAATCAGCCCCAGCATTTT,CASSLDGDSNQPQHF
TRBV5-6,NA,NA,TRBJ2-3,TGTGCCAGCAGCCTGGACGGGGGCACAGATACGCAGTATTTT,CASSLDGGTDTQYF
TRBV9,NA,NA,TRBJ2-7,TGTGCCAGCAGCGTTGGGGACTCCTCCTACGAGCAGTACTTC,CASSVGDSSYEQYF
TRBV30,NA,TRBD1,TRBJ2-7,TGTGCCTGGAGCCGAGGACAGGGGGACGAGCAGTACTTC,CAWSRGQGDEQYF
TRBV11-2,NA,TRBD2,TRBJ2-3,TGTGCCAGCAGCTTGGGACTAGCGGGGGGGACTAGCACAGATACGCAGTATTTT,CASSLGLAGGTSTDTQYF
TRBV9,NA,TRBD1,TRBJ2-7,TGTGCCAGCAGCGTAGGACAGGGGAGCGAGCAGTACTTC,CASSVGQGSEQYF
TRBV27,NA,NA,TRBJ2-7,TGTGCCAGCAGAAGTGGAGGGACGGGCTACGAGCAGTACTTC,CASRSGGTGYEQYF
TRBV7-2,NA,NA,TRBJ2-7,TGTGCCAGCAGCCGAGCCCGGACAGTTTCCTACGAGCAGTACTTC,CASSRARTVSYEQYF
TRBV6-5,once,NA,TRBJ2-7,TGTGCCAGCAGTCACGACCGACAGTACGAGCAGTACTTC,CASSHDRQYEQYF
TRBV6-1,once,TRBD1,TRBJ1-1,TGTGCCAGCGCTACAGGGGATGAGACTGAAGCTTTCTTT,CASATGDETEAFF
TRBV2,NA,TRBD1,TRBJ2-7,TGTGCCGGCACGAAGCAGGGGGCCGAGAACGAGCAGTACTTC,CAGTKQGAENEQYF
TRBV2,NA,NA,TRBJ2-3,TGTGCCAGCGGCGGAGACAGTCTTGATACGCAGTATTTT,CASGGDSLDTQYF
TRBV18,NA,TRBD1,TRBJ2-2,TGTGCCAGCTCACTCACGGTCCCGGGACAGGGGATCACCGGGGAGCTGTTTTTT,CASSLTVPGQGITGELFF
TRBV18,NA,TRBD2,TRBJ2-5,TGTGCCAGCTCACCACCCGGGACTAGGGCCCAGTACTTC,CASSPPGTRAQYF
TRBV10-1,NA,NA,TRBJ2-5,TGCGCCAGCAGTGAGTCTCGGGAGACCCAGTACTTC,CASSESRETQYF
TRBV6-6,NA,NA,TRBJ1-3,TGTGCCAGCAGTTACTCGTTGAGCCCACCCGGAAACACCATATATTTT,CASSYSLSPPGNTIYF
TRBV7-9,NA,NA,TRBJ2-1,TGTGCCAGCAGCTTAGACGTTTCACAGATCGGCTTCTTC,CASSLDVSQIGFF
TRBV28,NA,TRBD1,TRBJ2-7,TGTGCCAGCATCTACCCGAGCCCAGGGGGCGACGAGCAGTACTTC,CASIYPSPGGDEQYF
TRBV9,NA,NA,TRBJ1-6,TGTGCCAGCAGCGCCCGTAATTCACCCCTCCACTTT,CASSARNSPLHF
TRBV19,once,NA,TRBJ2-5,TGTGCCAGTAGTATTAATCTAGCGTCGTACCAAGAGACCCAGTACTTC,CASSINLASYQETQYF
TRBV5-1,NA,NA,TRBJ2-7,TGCGCCAGCAGCGCCAGATACAGGGACGAGCAGTACTTC,CASSARYRDEQYF
TRBV19,NA,NA,TRBJ2-7,TGTGCCAGTAGTTTCAACCGGGACAAATCCTACGAGCAGTACTTC,CASSFNRDKSYEQYF
TRBV27,NA,TRBD1,TRBJ2-1,TGTGCCAGCAGTCGTACCCCCGGGACAGGGGACAATGAGCAGTTCTTC,CASSRTPGTGDNEQFF